Below, 3 T cell receptor beta chains from the same sample are listed, as sequenced in a study of OX40 agonist ivuxolimab in advanced cancers. Repertoires were generated with immunoSEQ multiplex PCR, while TCRdb's copy carries only in-frame clones and drops some. The table lists 35,000 to 55,000 clones, around 94% of them singletons, with 9.5% to 12% in the top ten. The sample here was CD4+ or CD8+ T cells sorted from blood, taken in a trial of the OX40 agonist ivuxolimab. These receptors all come from an adult with an advanced solid tumor such as melanoma, head and neck, liver or kidney cancer.

J is TRBJ2-7 and V is TRBV6-6; TRBD2 aligns across 8 bases. From germline, CDR1 is MNHNY and CDR2 SVGAGI (reference sequence). V shed 2 bases and J 7 bases; nucleotides not matched to a gene: 1. The CDR3 runs 12 residues. DNA of the CDR3: TGTGCCAGCAGTTACACGGGAGGGGAGCAGTACTTC. It encodes CASSYTGGEQYF.

The chain has TRBV6-5 and TRBJ2-7; unclear D gene. The CDR3 runs 14 residues. The ends were cut back, 6 bases at V and 0 bases at J, with 12 bases in the middle. The germline V gene encodes CDR1 MNHEY and CDR2 SVGAGI. CDR3 region: CASSPALSSYEQYF. The CDR3 DNA reads TGTGCCAGCAGCCCGGCCTTGAGCTCCTACGAGCAGTACTTC.

The chain combines TRBV4-2 with TRBJ2-7; possibly TRBD1 for D (6 bases). V gave up 0 bases and J gave up 4 bases, with 10 bases separating them. Germline V lookup: CDR1 LGHNA, CDR2 YNFKEQ. The CDR3 sequence is 14 residues long. CDR3 nucleotides: TGTGCCAGCAGCCAAGATGGGGGCCGATACGAGCAGTACTTC. This translates into CASSQDGGRYEQYF.